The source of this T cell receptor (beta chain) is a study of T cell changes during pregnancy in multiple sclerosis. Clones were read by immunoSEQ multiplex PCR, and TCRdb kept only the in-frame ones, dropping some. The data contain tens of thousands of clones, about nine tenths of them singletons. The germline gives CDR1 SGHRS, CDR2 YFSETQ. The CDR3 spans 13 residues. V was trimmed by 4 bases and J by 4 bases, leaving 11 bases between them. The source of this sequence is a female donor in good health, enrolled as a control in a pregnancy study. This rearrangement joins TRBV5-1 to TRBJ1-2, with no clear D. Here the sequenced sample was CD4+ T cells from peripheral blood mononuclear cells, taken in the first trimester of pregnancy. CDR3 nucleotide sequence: TGCGCCAGCAGCAAGGAGAAGAGCTATGGCTACACCTTC. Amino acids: CASSKEKSYGYTF.